This record concerns one T cell receptor (beta chain) sequence. The data originate from a study of OX40 agonist ivuxolimab in advanced cancers. Profiling relied on immunoSEQ multiplex PCR, and the TCRdb table lists in-frame clones only, not all of them. The table records tens of thousands of clones, around 90% of them present only once. Deletions cut 6 bases from V and 1 base from J, with 8 bases between. Per germline, CDR1 MDHEN and CDR2 SYDVKM. There are 13 residues in the CDR3. The chain employs TRBV28 and TRBJ2-3; D not resolved. The sequences come from CD4+ or CD8+ T cells sorted from blood, collected in a trial of the OX40 agonist ivuxolimab. This receptor was identified in an adult with an advanced solid tumor such as melanoma, head and neck, liver or kidney cancer. The CDR3: CASREFGTDTQYF. Here the CDR3 DNA reads TGTGCCAGCAGGGAGTTTGGCACAGATACGCAGTATTTT.